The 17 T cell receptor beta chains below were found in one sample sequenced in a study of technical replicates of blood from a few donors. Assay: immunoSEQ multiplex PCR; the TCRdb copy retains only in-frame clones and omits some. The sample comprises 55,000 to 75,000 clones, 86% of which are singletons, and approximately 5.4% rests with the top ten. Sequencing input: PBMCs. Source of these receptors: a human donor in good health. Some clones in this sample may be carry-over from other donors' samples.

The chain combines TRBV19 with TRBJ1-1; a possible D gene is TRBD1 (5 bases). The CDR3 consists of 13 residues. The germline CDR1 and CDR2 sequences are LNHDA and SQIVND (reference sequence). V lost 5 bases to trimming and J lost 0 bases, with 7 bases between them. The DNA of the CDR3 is TGTGCCAGTAGTCAGGGCATGAACACTGAAGCTTTCTTT. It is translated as CASSQGMNTEAFF.

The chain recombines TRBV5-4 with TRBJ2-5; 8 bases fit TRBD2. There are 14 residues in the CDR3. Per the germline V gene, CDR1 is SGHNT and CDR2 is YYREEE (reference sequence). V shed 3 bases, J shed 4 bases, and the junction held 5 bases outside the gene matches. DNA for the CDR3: TGTGCCAGCAGCTCGGGAGGGGTAGCAGAGACCCAGTACTTC. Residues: CASSSGGVAETQYF. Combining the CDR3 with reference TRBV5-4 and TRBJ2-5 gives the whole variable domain ETGVTQSPTHLIKTRGQQVTLRCSSQSGHNTVSWYQQALGQGPQFIFQYYREEENGRGNFPPRFSGLQFPNYSSELNVNALELDDSALYLCASSSGGVAETQYFGPGTRLLVL.

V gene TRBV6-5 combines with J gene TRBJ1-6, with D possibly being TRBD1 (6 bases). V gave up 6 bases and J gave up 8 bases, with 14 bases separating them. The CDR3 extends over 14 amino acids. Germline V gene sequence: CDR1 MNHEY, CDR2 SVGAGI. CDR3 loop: CASRPPGADSPLHF. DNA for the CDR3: TGTGCCAGCAGACCCCCAGGGGCGGATTCACCCCTCCACTTT.

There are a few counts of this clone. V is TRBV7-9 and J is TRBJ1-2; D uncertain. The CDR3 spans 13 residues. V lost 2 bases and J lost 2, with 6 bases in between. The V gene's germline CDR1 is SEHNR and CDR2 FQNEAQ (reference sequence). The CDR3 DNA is TGTGCCAGCAGCTTACGGGAGAACTATGGCTACACCTTC. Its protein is CASSLRENYGYTF.

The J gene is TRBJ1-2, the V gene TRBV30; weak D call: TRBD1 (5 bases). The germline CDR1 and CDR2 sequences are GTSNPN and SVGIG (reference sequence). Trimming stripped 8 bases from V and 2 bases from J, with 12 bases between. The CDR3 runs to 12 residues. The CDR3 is CAAHGGNYGYTF. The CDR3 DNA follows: TGTGCCGCTCATGGGGGGAACTATGGCTACACCTTC.

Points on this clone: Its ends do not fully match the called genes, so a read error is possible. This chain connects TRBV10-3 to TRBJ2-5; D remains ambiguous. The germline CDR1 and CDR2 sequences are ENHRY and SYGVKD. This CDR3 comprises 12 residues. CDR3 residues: CATSGAPGTQYF. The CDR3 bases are TGTGCCACCAGTGGCGCGCCGGGGACCCAGTACTTC.

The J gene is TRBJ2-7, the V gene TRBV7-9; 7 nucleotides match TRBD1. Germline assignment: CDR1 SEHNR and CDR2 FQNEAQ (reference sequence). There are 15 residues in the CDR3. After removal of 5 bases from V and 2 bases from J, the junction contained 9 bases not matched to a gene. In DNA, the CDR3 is TGTGCCAGCAGCCCCCCGGGACAGCCAACCTACGAGCAGTACTTC. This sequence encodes CASSPPGQPTYEQYF.

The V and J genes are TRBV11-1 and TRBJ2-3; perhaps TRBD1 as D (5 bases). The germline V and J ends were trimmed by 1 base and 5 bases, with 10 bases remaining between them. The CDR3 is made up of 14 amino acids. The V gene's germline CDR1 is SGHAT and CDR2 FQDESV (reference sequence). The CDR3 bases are TGTGCCAGCAGCTTAGAAGGGGCTAAAGATACGCAGTATTTT. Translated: CASSLEGAKDTQYF.

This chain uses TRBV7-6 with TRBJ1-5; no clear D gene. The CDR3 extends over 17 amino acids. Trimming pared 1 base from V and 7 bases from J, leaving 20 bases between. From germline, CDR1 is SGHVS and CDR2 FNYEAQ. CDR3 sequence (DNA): TGTGCCAGCAGCTTAGTAGTGGTTAGATCCCCCAACCAGCCCCAGCATTTT. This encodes CASSLVVVRSPNQPQHF.

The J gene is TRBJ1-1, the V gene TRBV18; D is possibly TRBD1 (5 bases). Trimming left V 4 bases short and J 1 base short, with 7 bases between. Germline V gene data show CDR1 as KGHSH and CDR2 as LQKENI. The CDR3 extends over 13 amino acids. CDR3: CASSRDRNTEAFF. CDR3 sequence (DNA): TGTGCCAGCTCACGCGACAGGAACACTGAAGCTTTCTTT.

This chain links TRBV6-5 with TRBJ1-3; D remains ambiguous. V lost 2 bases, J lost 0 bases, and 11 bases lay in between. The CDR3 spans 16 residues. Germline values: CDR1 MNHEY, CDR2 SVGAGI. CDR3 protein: CASSYTAAVSGNTIYF. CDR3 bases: TGTGCCAGCAGTTACACTGCGGCAGTCTCTGGAAACACCATATATTTT.

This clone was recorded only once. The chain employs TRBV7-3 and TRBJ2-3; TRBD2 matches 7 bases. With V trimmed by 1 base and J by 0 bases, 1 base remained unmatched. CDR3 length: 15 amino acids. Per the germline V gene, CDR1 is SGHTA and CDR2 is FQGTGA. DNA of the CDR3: TGTGCCAGCAGCTTAAACGGGGGGAGCACAGATACGCAGTATTTT. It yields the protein CASSLNGGSTDTQYF.

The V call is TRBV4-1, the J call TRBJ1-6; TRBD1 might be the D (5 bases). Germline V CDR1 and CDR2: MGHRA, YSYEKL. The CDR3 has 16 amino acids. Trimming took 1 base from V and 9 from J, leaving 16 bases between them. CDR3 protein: CASSQGPPATVSPLHF. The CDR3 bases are TGCGCCAGCAGCCAAGGCCCCCCCGCGACAGTTTCACCCCTCCACTTT.

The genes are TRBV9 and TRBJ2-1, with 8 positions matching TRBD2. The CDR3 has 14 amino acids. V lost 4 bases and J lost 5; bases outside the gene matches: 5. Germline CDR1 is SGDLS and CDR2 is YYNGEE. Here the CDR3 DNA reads TGTGCCAGCAGCCCAGCGGGAGTAAACAATGAGCAGTTCTTC. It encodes CASSPAGVNNEQFF.

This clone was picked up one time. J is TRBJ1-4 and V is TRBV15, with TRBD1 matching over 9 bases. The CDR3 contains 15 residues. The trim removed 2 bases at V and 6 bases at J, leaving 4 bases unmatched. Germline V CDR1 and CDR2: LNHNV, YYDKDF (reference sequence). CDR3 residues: CATSRNRDRDEKLFF. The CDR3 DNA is TGTGCCACCAGCAGAAACCGGGACAGGGATGAAAAACTGTTTTTT. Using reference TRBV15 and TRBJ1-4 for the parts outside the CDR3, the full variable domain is DAMVIQNPRYQVTQFGKPVTLSCSQTLNHNVMYWYQQKSSQAPKLLFHYYDKDFNNEADTPDNFQSRRPNTSFCFLDIRSPGLGDTAMYLCATSRNRDRDEKLFFGSGTQLSVL.

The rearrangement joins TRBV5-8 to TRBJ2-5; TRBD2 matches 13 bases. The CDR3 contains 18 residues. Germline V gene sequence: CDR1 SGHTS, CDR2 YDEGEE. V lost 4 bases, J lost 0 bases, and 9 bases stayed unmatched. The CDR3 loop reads CASSPGTSGAGYQETQYF. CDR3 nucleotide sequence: TGTGCCAGCAGCCCGGGGACTAGCGGGGCTGGGTACCAAGAGACCCAGTACTTC.

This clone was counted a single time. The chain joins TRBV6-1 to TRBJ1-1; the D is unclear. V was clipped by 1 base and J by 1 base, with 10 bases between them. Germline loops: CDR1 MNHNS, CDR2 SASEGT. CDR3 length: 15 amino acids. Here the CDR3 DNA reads TGTGCCAGCAGTGAAGGTGGGGAGACGAACACTGAAGCTTTCTTT. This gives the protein CASSEGGETNTEAFF.